This TCR beta chain originates from a study of blood T cell repertoires in COVID-19. Study-wide background: In each case, the material was cDNA or gDNA derived from T cells, B-cell-depleted T cells, or PBMCs.

Germline V gene lookup returns CDR1 LNHDA and CDR2 SQIVND (reference sequence). The V gene lost 1 base and the J gene lost 2 bases, with 12 bases spanning the gap. The CDR3 covers 16 residues. Clones were read by immunoSEQ multiplex PCR, and TCRdb kept only the in-frame ones, dropping some. The sample consists of approximately 210,000 clones, around 88% of them appearing once. The chain joins TRBV19 to TRBJ1-5, with D possibly being TRBD1 (5 bases). This receptor was identified in a man aged 45 to 65 with active or convalescent COVID-19. The sequenced sample consisted of peripheral blood. CDR3 sequence (DNA): TGTGCCAGTAGTATAGGGGGAGGGGACGGCAATCAGCCCCAGCATTTT. Translating gives CASSIGGGDGNQPQHF.